This T cell receptor beta chain was documented in a study of T cells in localized non-small cell lung cancer. Notes on the study in general: An association was observed between higher blood T cell density and longer overall survival. Uninvolved adjacent lung showed higher T cell clonality than tumor. Adjacent lung exhibited a median of 57 among the 100 most abundant tumor clones.

The protocol was immunoSEQ multiplex PCR, while the TCRdb copy is restricted to in-frame clones and leaves out a portion. The table shows about 15,000 clones, with approximately 85% occurring only once. Concerning this clone itself: Its antigen remains unknown.

This CDR3 has 12 residues. CDR1 is GTSNPN, CDR2 SVGIG, per germline (reference sequence). V was shortened by 3 bases and J by 8 bases, with 13 bases between the two germline ends. The sequence was obtained from an older female donor with stage I squamous cell lung carcinoma. The sequencing here drew on peripheral blood, taken before any cancer treatment. This rearrangement joins TRBV30 to TRBJ1-2; D not certain. The CDR3 nucleotides are TGTGCCTGGAGGTACGGGGTAGGGGGCTACACCTTC. Its translation is CAWRYGVGGYTF.